A selection of T cell receptor beta chains follows, all from one sample in a study of type 1 regulatory T cells. TCRdb itself ran the reads through MiXCR, one entry per CDR3 protein. Of thousands of distinct CDR3 sequences listed, around 30% were seen once; the top ten hold about 25%. Which antigens these TCRs recognize remains unknown. Sample: cultured type 1 regulatory T (Tr1) cells, either the whole culture or a sorted fraction (not recorded which). These TCRs come from a human donor in good health. Each CDR3 is given with its conserved first and last residue. The D gene is left open where the match is weak. Expanded clones get a size class; other rows say once, few or many, or leave the size out.

CASTSRTSDPYEQYF,TGTGCCAGCACCTCACGGACTAGCGATCCCTACGAGCAGTACTTC,TRBD2,TRBJ2-7,TRBV11-2,medium-sized
CATSGGSSKVNEQFF,TGTGCCACCAGTGGAGGGTCTAGTAAGGTCAATGAGCAGTTCTTC,.,TRBJ2-1,TRBV24-1,many
CASSPGQGAIQETQYF,TGCGCCAGCAGCCCTGGACAGGGAGCTATTCAAGAGACCCAGTACTTC,TRBD1,TRBJ2-5,TRBV5-1,.
CASSPQGLGMAYEQYF,TGTGCCAGCTCACCGCAAGGACTAGGAATGGCCTACGAGCAGTACTTC,TRBD2,TRBJ2-7,TRBV18,few
CASSQTSGDTGELFF,TGTGCCAGCAGCCAGACTAGCGGTGACACCGGGGAGCTGTTTTTT,TRBD2,TRBJ2-2,TRBV4-2,few
CASSALPPVRGSTTQHF,TGTGCCAGCTCAGCTCTCCCCCCGGTCAGGGGCTCCACGACCCAGCATTTT,.,TRBJ1-5,TRBV18,.
CASSLRLAGVGRETQYF,TGCGCCAGCAGCTTGAGGCTAGCGGGAGTTGGTCGGGAGACCCAGTACTTC,TRBD2,TRBJ2-5,TRBV5-1,many
CASSYSGRGAGSYNSPLHF,TGTGCCAGCAGTTACTCCGGAAGGGGGGCCGGCTCCTATAATTCACCCCTTCACTTT,.,TRBJ1-6,TRBV6-5,.
CASSPGSANTEAFF,TGTGCCAGCTCACCGGGGTCCGCAAACACTGAAGCTTTCTTT,.,TRBJ1-1,TRBV18,.
CSASGKLAGGSYEQYF,TGCAGTGCTAGCGGTAAACTAGCGGGAGGTTCTTACGAGCAGTACTTC,TRBD2,TRBJ2-7,TRBV20-1,few
CASSLERRSSNSGNEQFF,TGCGCCAGCAGCTTGGAACGCCGTTCAAGCAATTCGGGCAATGAGCAGTTCTTC,.,TRBJ2-1,TRBV5-1,.
CASSYGAPYEQYF,TGTGCCAGCAGTTACGGTGCTCCCTACGAGCAGTACTTC,.,TRBJ2-7,TRBV12-3/TRBV12-4,medium-sized
CAGAGAQPQHF,TGTGCCGGCGCAGGGGCCCAGCCCCAGCATTTT,.,TRBJ1-5,TRBV28,.
CASSYASWQTQYF,TGTGCCAGCAGTTACGCTAGCTGGCAGACCCAGTACTTC,.,TRBJ2-5,TRBV6-5,many
CASSLAGPIGEQFF,TGTGCCAGCAGCTTAGCGGGCCCGATCGGGGAGCAGTTCTTC,.,TRBJ2-1,TRBV7-2,medium-sized
CASSFIYEQYF,TGTGCCAGCAGTTTTATCTACGAGCAGTACTTC,.,TRBJ2-7,TRBV2,few
CASSQDAGEYGYTF,TGTGCCAGCAGTCAAGACGCAGGAGAGTATGGCTACACCTTC,.,TRBJ1-2,TRBV4-2,few
CASDTGSGANVLTF,TGTGCCAGCGACACAGGGTCTGGGGCCAACGTCCTGACTTTC,.,TRBJ2-6,TRBV6-2/TRBV6-3,few
CSVARDRVGEQYF,TGCAGCGTCGCCCGGGACAGGGTGGGCGAGCAGTACTTC,TRBD1,TRBJ2-7,TRBV29-1,.
CASSLSGVEETQYF,TGTGCCAGCAGCCTTAGCGGGGTTGAAGAGACCCAGTACTTC,TRBD2,TRBJ2-5,TRBV5-4,.
CSAPIRDRGKFEETQYF,TGCAGCGCCCCCATCCGGGACAGGGGGAAATTTGAAGAGACCCAGTACTTC,TRBD1,TRBJ2-5,TRBV29-1,few
CASSLRGGANEKLFF,TGTGCCAGCAGTTTAAGGGGCGGTGCTAATGAAAAACTGTTTTTT,.,TRBJ1-4,TRBV28,.
CASSLATGVTTGELFF,TGTGCCAGCAGTTTAGCGACAGGGGTTACCACCGGGGAGCTGTTTTTT,TRBD1,TRBJ2-2,TRBV12-3/TRBV12-4,once
CASSPSSYNEQFF,TGTGCCAGCAGCCCCAGCTCCTACAATGAGCAGTTCTTC,.,TRBJ2-1,TRBV7-2,few
CASGPGLANTGELFF,TGTGCTAGTGGTCCGGGACTAGCTAACACCGGGGAGCTGTTTTTT,TRBD2,TRBJ2-2,TRBV12-5,many
CSVRLAAQETQYF,TGCAGTGTTAGGCTAGCAGCCCAAGAGACCCAGTACTTC,.,TRBJ2-5,TRBV20-1,.
CASKRGQEYTGELFF,TGTGCCAGCAAGCGAGGACAAGAGTACACCGGGGAGCTGTTTTTT,.,TRBJ2-2,TRBV6-1,.
CASSVGGLDSVETQYF,TGTGCCAGCAGCGTAGGAGGACTAGATAGTGTAGAGACCCAGTACTTC,TRBD2,TRBJ2-5,TRBV9,.
CASSTGKTIYGYTF,TGTGCCAGCAGTACGGGGAAAACAATCTATGGCTACACCTTC,.,TRBJ1-2,TRBV28,few
CATTGTSGRAYNEQFF,TGTGCCACCACTGGGACTAGCGGGAGAGCCTACAATGAGCAGTTCTTC,TRBD2,TRBJ2-1,TRBV28,many
CASSPGRGLATGELFF,TGTGCCAGCAGCCCTGGGAGGGGGCTGGCCACCGGGGAGCTGTTTTTT,.,TRBJ2-2,TRBV5-4,.
CASSLLTMNTEAFF,TGTGCCAGCAGCTTATTAACTATGAACACTGAAGCTTTCTTT,.,TRBJ1-1,TRBV7-8,.
CASSPPDRGPEAFF,TGTGCCAGCAGTCCGCCGGACAGGGGGCCTGAAGCTTTCTTT,TRBD1,TRBJ1-1,TRBV6-6,medium-sized
CSARAGLARYNEQFF,TGCAGTGCTAGAGCGGGACTAGCGAGGTACAATGAGCAGTTCTTC,TRBD2,TRBJ2-1,TRBV20-1,.
CATGGVGDRLNEQFF,TGTGCCACCGGAGGGGTGGGGGATAGGTTGAATGAGCAGTTCTTC,.,TRBJ2-1,TRBV24-1,medium-sized
CASSGPLLNTEAFF,TGTGCCAGCAGTGGCCCGCTCTTGAACACTGAAGCTTTCTTT,.,TRBJ1-1,TRBV28,medium-sized
CASSLREAGELFF,TGTGCCAGCAGTTTAAGGGAGGCCGGGGAGCTGTTTTTT,.,TRBJ2-2,TRBV12-3/TRBV12-4,medium-sized
CASSLAQVGTGTEAFF,TGTGCCAGCAGCTTAGCACAGGTTGGTACGGGCACTGAAGCTTTCTTT,.,TRBJ1-1,TRBV11-2,.
CASSLLEFSETQYF,TGTGCCAGCAGTTTATTGGAGTTCTCGGAGACCCAGTACTTC,.,TRBJ2-5,TRBV6-2/TRBV6-3,.
CASSATEHYEQYF,TGCGCCAGCAGCGCGACAGAACACTACGAGCAGTACTTC,.,TRBJ2-7,TRBV5-1,.
CATGRGPDTQYF,TGTGCCACCGGAAGGGGTCCAGATACGCAGTATTTT,.,TRBJ2-3,TRBV6-6,many
CATSALDSYEQYF,TGTGCCACCAGTGCCTTGGACAGCTACGAGCAGTACTTC,.,TRBJ2-7,TRBV24-1,few
CASTLTITNTGELFF,TGTGCCAGCACCTTGACTATTACGAACACCGGGGAGCTGTTTTTT,.,TRBJ2-2,TRBV27,few
CASSAGIANEQFF,TGTGCCAGCAGTGCCGGGATTGCCAATGAGCAGTTCTTC,.,TRBJ2-1,TRBV6-5,few
CASSLEGNGYTF,TGTGCCAGCAGCTTGGAAGGAAATGGCTACACCTTC,.,TRBJ1-2,TRBV7-9,.
CASSVATGGTYEQYF,TGTGCCAGCAGCGTAGCTACGGGGGGAACGTACGAGCAGTACTTC,TRBD2,TRBJ2-7,TRBV9,few